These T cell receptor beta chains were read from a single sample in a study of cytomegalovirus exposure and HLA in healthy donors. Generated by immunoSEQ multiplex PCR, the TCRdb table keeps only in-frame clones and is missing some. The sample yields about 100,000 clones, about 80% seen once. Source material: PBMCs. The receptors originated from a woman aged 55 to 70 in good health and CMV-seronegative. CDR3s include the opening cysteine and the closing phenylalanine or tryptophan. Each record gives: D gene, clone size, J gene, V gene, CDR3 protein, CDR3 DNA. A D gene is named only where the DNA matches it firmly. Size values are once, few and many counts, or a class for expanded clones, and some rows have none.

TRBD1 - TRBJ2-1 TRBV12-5 CASGLGEGGTGDNEQFF TGTGCTAGTGGTTTGGGAGAGGGAGGGACAGGGGACAATGAGCAGTTCTTC
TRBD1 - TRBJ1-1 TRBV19 CASSIGGQGTEAFF TGTGCCAGTAGTATAGGGGGACAGGGCACTGAAGCTTTCTTT
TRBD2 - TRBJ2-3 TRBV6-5 CASSYSGLGVDTQYF TGTGCCAGCAGTTACTCGGGACTAGGGGTAGATACGCAGTATTTT
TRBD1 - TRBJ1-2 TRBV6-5 CASSYSGTDNYGYTF TGTGCCAGCAGTTACTCCGGGACAGATAACTATGGCTACACCTTC
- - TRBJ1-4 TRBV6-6 CASSYQGIPNEKLFF TGTGCCAGCAGTTACCAGGGAATACCTAATGAAAAACTGTTTTTT
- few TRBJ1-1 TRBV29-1 CSVDVYREAFF TGCAGCGTTGACGTTTACAGAGAAGCTTTCTTT
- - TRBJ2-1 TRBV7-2 CASSLIGLNEVEQFF TGTGCCAGCAGTCTGATCGGACTTAACGAAGTGGAGCAGTTCTTC
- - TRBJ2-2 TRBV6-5 CASRLPNTGELFF TGTGCCAGCAGACTACCGAACACCGGGGAGCTGTTTTTT
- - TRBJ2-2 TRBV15 CATSRVPTGSYGGELFF TGTGCCACCAGCAGAGTCCCCACAGGGAGTTACGGCGGGGAGCTGTTTTTT
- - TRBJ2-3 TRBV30 CAWSAQPQGTQYF TGTGCCTGGAGTGCCCAGCCCCAGGGAACGCAGTATTTT
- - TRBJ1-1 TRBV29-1 CSANSGGANTEAFF TGCAGCGCCAACTCCGGCGGGGCGAACACTGAAGCTTTCTTT
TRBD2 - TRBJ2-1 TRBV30 CAWIGSGRPYNEQFF TGTGCCTGGATTGGTAGCGGGAGACCCTACAATGAGCAGTTCTTC
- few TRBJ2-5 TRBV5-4 CASSLWGGEGETQYF TGTGCCAGCAGCTTGTGGGGGGGCGAGGGGGAGACCCAGTACTTC
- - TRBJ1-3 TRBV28 CASSSPEGSRPGNTIYF TGTGCCAGCAGTTCTCCGGAGGGGAGCCGGCCTGGAAACACCATATATTTT
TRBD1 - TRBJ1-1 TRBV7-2 CASSLKLAGDSRGPEAFF TGTGCCAGCAGCTTAAAGTTGGCAGGGGACTCTAGGGGGCCTGAAGCTTTCTTT
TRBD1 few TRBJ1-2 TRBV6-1 CASRTNRGNYGYTF TGTGCCAGCAGGACAAACAGGGGAAACTATGGCTACACCTTC
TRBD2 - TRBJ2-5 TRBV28 CASSPPTLLAGVVYDQETQYF TGTGCCAGCAGTCCCCCCACGCTACTAGCGGGAGTTGTATATGACCAAGAGACCCAGTACTTC
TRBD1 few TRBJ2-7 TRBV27 CASSPDRGYEQYF TGTGCCAGCAGTCCGGACAGGGGCTACGAGCAGTACTTC
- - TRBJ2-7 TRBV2 CASPSGLGEQYF TGTGCCAGTCCGAGCGGTTTGGGCGAGCAGTACTTC
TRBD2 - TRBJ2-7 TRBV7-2 CASSLGLAGGLLRYEQYF TGTGCCAGCAGCTTAGGGCTAGCGGGAGGCCTCTTGAGGTACGAGCAGTACTTC
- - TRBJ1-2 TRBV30 CAWSVVGRNYGYTF TGTGCCTGGAGTGTCGTTGGCCGCAACTATGGCTACACCTTC
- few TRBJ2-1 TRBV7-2 CASKSGGTSYNEQFF TGTGCCAGCAAGAGTGGGGGGACCTCCTACAATGAGCAGTTCTTC
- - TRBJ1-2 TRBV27 CASSPARGYGYTF TGTGCCAGCAGTCCCGCCCGGGGCTATGGCTACACCTTC
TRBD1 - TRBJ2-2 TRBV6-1 CASSGTGTGELFF TGTGCCAGCAGTGGGACAGGGACCGGGGAGCTGTTTTTT
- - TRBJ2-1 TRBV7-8 CASSLSGRYNEQFF TGTGCCAGCAGCTTAAGCGGCAGATACAATGAGCAGTTCTTC
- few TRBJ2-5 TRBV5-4 CASSVWTKPFQYF TGTGCCAGCAGCGTTTGGACTAAACCTTTCCAGTACTTC
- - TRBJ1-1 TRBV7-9 CASSLAVGGVTEAFF TGTGCCAGCAGCTTGGCAGTAGGGGGAGTCACTGAAGCTTTCTTT
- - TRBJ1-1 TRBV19 CASSYWNTEAFF TGTGCCAGTAGTTACTGGAACACTGAAGCTTTCTTT
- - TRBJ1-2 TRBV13 CASSAYRDGYTF TGTGCCAGCAGCGCTTACAGGGATGGCTACACCTTC
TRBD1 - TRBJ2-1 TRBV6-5 CASNRDRGNEQFF TGTGCCAGTAACCGGGACAGGGGTAATGAGCAGTTCTTC
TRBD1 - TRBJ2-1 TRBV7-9 CASGDRAGEQFF TGTGCCAGCGGGGACAGGGCGGGTGAGCAGTTCTTC
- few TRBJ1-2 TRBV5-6 CASSLEGETTVNYGYTF TGTGCCAGCAGCTTGGAGGGGGAGACAACGGTTAACTATGGCTACACCTTC
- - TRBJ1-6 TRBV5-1 CASSPPGGANSPLHF TGCGCCAGCAGCCCCCCGGGGGGAGCGAATTCACCCCTCCACTTT
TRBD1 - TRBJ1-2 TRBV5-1 CASRPTPGGEGYTF TGCGCCAGCAGGCCGACACCAGGGGGCGAGGGCTACACCTTC
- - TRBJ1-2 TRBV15 CATSRDDGKRGYTF TGTGCCACCAGCAGAGATGACGGGAAGAGAGGCTACACCTTC
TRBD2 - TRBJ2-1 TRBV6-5 CASSGTSGGNEQFF TGTGCCAGCAGCGGGACTAGCGGGGGCAATGAGCAGTTCTTC
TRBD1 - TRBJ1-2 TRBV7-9 CASSSRDRGTHYGYTF TGTGCCAGCAGCTCACGGGACAGGGGGACCCACTATGGCTACACCTTC
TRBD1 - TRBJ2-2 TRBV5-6 CASSVQGAEIGELFF TGTGCCAGCAGCGTACAGGGGGCTGAGATCGGGGAGCTGTTTTTT
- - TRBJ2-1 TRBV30 CAWSTPGEQFF TGTGCCTGGAGCACCCCCGGGGAGCAGTTCTTC
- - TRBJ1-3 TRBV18 CASSPEHGNTIYF TGTGCCAGCTCACCAGAGCATGGAAACACCATATATTTT
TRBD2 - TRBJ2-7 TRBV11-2 CASSLGGSGPSYEQYF TGTGCCAGCAGCTTAGGGGGTAGCGGGCCCTCCTACGAGCAGTACTTC
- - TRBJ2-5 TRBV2 CASSGGIQETQYF TGTGCCAGCAGTGGAGGGATTCAAGAGACCCAGTACTTC
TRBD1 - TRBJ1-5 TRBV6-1 CASSEDPGTVNNQPQHF TGTGCCAGCAGTGAAGACCCTGGGACAGTGAACAATCAGCCCCAGCATTTT
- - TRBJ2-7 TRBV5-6 CASSQYTDSTGEQYF TGTGCCAGCAGCCAATATACCGATTCGACGGGGGAGCAGTACTTC
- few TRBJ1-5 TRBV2 CASSDSRGNQPQHF TGTGCCAGCAGTGACAGCCGGGGGAATCAGCCCCAGCATTTT
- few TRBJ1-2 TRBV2 CASSEGQGGFQGYGYTF TGTGCCAGCAGTGAAGGGCAGGGAGGGTTCCAAGGCTATGGCTACACCTTC
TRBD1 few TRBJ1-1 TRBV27 CASSSYRGTTEAFF TGTGCCAGCAGTTCTTACAGGGGAACCACTGAAGCTTTCTTT
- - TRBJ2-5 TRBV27 CASSPQGWETQYF TGTGCCAGCAGTCCCCAGGGTTGGGAGACCCAGTACTTC
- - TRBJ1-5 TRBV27 CASSLAGGLNQPQHF TGTGCCAGCAGTTTAGCCGGAGGGTTAAATCAGCCCCAGCATTTT
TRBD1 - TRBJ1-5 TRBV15 CATAGGTSNQPQHF TGTGCCACCGCAGGGGGTACTTCCAATCAGCCCCAGCATTTT
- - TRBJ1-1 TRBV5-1 CASSLQLTGLNTEAFF TGCGCCAGCAGCTTGCAATTGACAGGCCTGAACACTGAAGCTTTCTTT
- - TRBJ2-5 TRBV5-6 CASSLGAGARETQYF TGTGCCAGCAGCTTGGGGGCAGGGGCTCGGGAGACCCAGTACTTC
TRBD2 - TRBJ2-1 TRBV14 CASSQVGSGKPYNEQFF TGTGCCAGCAGCCAAGTAGGTAGCGGGAAACCCTACAATGAGCAGTTCTTC
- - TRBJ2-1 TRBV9 CASSVDSGSYNEQFF TGTGCCAGCAGCGTAGACAGCGGCAGCTACAATGAGCAGTTCTTC
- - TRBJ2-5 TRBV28 CASSLFAGGSQETQYF TGTGCCAGCAGTTTATTCGCTGGCGGCAGCCAAGAGACCCAGTACTTC